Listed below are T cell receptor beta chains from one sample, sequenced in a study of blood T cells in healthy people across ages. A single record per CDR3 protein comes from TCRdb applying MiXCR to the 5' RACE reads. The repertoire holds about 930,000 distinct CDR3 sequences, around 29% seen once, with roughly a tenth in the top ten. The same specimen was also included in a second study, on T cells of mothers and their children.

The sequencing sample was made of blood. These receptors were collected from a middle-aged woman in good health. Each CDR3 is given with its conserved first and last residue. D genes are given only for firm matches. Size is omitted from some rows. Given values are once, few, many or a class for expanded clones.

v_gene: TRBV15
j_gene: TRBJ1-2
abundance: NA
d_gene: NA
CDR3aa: CATSREPNYGYTF
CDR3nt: TGTGCCACCAGCAGAGAACCCAACTATGGCTACACCTTC

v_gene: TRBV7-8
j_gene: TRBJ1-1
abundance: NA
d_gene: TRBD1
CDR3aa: CASSLEKGAPEAFF
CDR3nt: TGTGCCAGCAGCTTAGAAAAGGGGGCCCCTGAAGCTTTCTTT

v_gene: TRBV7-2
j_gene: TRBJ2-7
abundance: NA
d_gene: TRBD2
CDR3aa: CASSLAPPGTSGSQRAQYF
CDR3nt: TGTGCCAGCAGCTTAGCCCCCCCCGGGACTAGCGGATCTCAACGTGCCCAGTACTTC

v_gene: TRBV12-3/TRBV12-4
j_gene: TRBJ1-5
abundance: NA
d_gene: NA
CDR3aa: CASSGIGGNYYSNQPQHF
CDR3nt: TGTGCCAGCAGTGGAATAGGGGGGAACTATTATAGCAATCAGCCCCAGCATTTT

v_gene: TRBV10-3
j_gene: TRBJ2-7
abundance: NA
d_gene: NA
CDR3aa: CAITRGGYEQYF
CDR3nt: TGTGCCATCACGAGAGGGGGATACGAGCAGTACTTC

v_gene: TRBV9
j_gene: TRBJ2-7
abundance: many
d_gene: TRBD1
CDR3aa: CASSVGPQGVYEQYF
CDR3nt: TGTGCCAGCAGCGTAGGACCACAGGGGGTTTACGAGCAGTACTTC

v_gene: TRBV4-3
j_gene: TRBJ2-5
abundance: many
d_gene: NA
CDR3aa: CASSQDDGETQYF
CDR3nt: TGCGCCAGCAGCCAAGATGATGGAGAGACCCAGTACTTC

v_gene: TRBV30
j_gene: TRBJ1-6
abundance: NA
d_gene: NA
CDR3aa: CAWSVKTSSPLHF
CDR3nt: TGTGCCTGGAGTGTAAAAACTAGTTCACCCCTCCACTTT

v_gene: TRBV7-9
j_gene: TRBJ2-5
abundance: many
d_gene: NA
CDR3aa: CASSSGRGRETQYF
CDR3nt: TGTGCCAGCAGCTCGGGGCGGGGACGAGAGACCCAGTACTTC

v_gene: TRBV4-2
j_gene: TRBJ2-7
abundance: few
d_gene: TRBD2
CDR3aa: CASSQVLAGLGEQYF
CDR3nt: TGTGCCAGCAGCCAAGTTCTAGCGGGGCTGGGCGAGCAGTACTTC

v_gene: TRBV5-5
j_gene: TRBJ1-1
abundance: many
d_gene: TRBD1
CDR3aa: CASRWTGNTEAFF
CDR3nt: TGTGCCAGCAGATGGACAGGAAACACTGAAGCTTTCTTT

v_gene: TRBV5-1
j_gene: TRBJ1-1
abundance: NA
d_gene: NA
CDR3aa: CVSSINGDKTEAFF
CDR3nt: TGCGTCAGCAGCATTAACGGGGACAAGACTGAAGCTTTCTTT

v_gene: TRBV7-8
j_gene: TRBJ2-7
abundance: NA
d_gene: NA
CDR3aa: CASSSITTGRSYEQYF
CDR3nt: TGTGCCAGCAGTTCTATCACCACAGGGAGATCCTACGAGCAGTACTTC

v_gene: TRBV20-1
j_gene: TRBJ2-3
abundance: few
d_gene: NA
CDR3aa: CSATVAGRNWNTQYF
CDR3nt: TGCAGTGCGACGGTCGCAGGGAGAAATTGGAATACGCAGTATTTT

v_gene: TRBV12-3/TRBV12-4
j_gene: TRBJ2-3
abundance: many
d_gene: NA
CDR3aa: CASRVFAGIGGTDTQYF
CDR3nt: TGTGCCAGCAGAGTTTTCGCCGGGATTGGAGGCACAGATACGCAGTATTTT

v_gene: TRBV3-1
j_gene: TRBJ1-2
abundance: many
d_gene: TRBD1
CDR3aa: CASSQGQPANYGYTF
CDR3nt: TGTGCCAGCAGCCAGGGACAGCCAGCTAACTATGGCTACACCTTC

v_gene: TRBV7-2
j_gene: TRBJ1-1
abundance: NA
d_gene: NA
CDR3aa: CASRSGQMNTEAFF
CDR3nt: TGTGCCAGCAGGTCCGGACAGATGAACACTGAAGCTTTCTTT

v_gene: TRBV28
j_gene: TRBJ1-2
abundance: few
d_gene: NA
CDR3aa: CASRVEGRVYGYTF
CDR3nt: TGTGCCAGCAGAGTGGAGGGAAGGGTTTATGGCTACACCTTC

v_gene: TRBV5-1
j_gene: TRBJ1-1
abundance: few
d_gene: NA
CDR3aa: CASSSGPGETEAFF
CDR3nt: TGCGCCAGCAGCTCTGGACCCGGGGAAACTGAAGCTTTCTTT

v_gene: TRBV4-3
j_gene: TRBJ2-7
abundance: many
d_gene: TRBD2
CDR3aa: CASSQDLAGGLYEQYF
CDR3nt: TGCGCCAGCAGCCAAGATCTTGCGGGGGGGCTCTACGAGCAGTACTTC

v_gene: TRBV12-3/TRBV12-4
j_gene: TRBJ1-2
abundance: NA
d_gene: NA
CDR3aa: CASSWTAVGYGYTF
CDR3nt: TGTGCCAGCAGTTGGACAGCCGTCGGGTATGGCTACACCTTC

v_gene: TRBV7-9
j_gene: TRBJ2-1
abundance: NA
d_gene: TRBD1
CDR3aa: CASSPGTGGISEQFF
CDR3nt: TGTGCCAGCAGCCCCGGGACAGGGGGTATAAGTGAGCAGTTCTTC

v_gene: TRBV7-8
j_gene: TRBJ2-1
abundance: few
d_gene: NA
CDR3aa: CASSLHVGKEQFF
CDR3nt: TGTGCCAGCAGCCTCCATGTGGGCAAGGAGCAGTTCTTC

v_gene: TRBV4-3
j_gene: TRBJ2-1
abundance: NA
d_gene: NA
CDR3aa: CASSPRGQEQFF
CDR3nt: TGCGCCAGCAGCCCAAGAGGGCAGGAGCAGTTCTTC

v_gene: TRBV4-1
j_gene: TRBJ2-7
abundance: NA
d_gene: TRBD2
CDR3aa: CASSQESAGSKAYEQYF
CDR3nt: TGCGCCAGCAGCCAAGAGTCAGCGGGGTCCAAGGCCTACGAGCAGTACTTC

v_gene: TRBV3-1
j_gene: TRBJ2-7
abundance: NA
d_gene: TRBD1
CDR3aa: CASSHGRTGEQYF
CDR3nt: TGTGCCAGCAGCCACGGACGGACAGGCGAGCAGTACTTC

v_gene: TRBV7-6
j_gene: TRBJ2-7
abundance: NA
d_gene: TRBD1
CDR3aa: CASSPTGTGEKQYF
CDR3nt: TGTGCCAGCAGCCCGACCGGGACAGGGGAGAAGCAGTACTTC

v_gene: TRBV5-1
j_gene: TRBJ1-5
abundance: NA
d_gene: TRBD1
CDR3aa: CASSTTGDPGQPQHF
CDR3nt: TGCGCCAGCAGCACCACAGGGGATCCGGGTCAGCCCCAGCATTTT

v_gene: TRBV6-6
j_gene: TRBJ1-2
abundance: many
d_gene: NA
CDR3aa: CASSYDSNYGYTF
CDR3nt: TGTGCCAGCAGTTACGACAGCAACTATGGCTACACCTTC

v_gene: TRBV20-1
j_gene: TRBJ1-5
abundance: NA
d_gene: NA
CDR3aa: CSADVRASNQPQHF
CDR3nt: TGCAGTGCCGACGTCAGGGCAAGCAATCAGCCCCAGCATTTT

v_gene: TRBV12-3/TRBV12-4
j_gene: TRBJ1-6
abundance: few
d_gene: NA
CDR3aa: CASSLTGQGNSPLHF
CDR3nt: TGTGCCAGCAGCCTTACAGGGCAAGGGAATTCACCCCTCCACTTT

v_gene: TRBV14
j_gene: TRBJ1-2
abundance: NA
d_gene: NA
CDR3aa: CASSRAGAVANYGYTF
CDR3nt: TGTGCCAGCTCCAGGGCAGGGGCGGTAGCTAACTATGGCTACACCTTC

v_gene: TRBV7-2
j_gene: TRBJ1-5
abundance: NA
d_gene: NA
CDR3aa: CASSESGQPQHF
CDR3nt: TGTGCCAGCAGCGAATCGGGTCAGCCCCAGCATTTT

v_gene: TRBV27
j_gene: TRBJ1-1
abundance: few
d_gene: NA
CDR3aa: CASSLRAGRNTEAFF
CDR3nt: TGTGCCAGCAGTTTAAGGGCAGGGAGGAACACTGAAGCTTTCTTT

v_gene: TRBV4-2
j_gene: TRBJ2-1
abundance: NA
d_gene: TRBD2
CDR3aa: CASSHYSGSDEQFF
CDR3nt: TGTGCCAGCAGCCATTATAGCGGGAGCGATGAGCAGTTCTTC

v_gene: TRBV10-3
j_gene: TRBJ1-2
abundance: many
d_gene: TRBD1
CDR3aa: CAISSNLIAGQGDGYTF
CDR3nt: TGTGCCATCAGTTCCAACCTAATCGCGGGACAGGGGGATGGCTACACCTTC

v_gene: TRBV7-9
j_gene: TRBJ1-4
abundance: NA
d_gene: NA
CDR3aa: CASSSFGGVANEKLFF
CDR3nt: TGTGCCAGCAGCTCTTTCGGGGGCGTCGCTAATGAAAAACTGTTTTTT

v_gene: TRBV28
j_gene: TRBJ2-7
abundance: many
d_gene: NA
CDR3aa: CASKFSSYQSSYEQYF
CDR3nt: TGTGCCAGCAAGTTTTCCTCGTACCAAAGCTCCTACGAGCAGTACTTC

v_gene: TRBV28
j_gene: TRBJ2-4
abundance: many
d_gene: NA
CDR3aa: CASSFVGNSQYF
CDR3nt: TGTGCCAGCAGTTTTGTGGGCAACTCTCAGTACTTC